The rows below give T cell receptor beta chains drawn from one sample of a study of shared T cell receptors in the human thymus. Using immunoSEQ multiplex PCR, the repertoire was profiled, and TCRdb retains in-frame clones only, with some absent. The sample holds about 380,000 clones, approximately 95% seen once. Sequencing was carried out using thymocytes. Receptors originate from a human donor. CDR3s include the opening cysteine and the closing phenylalanine or tryptophan. The D gene is left open where the match is weak. Clone size is given for some rows only: seen once, a few or many times, or a class if the clone is expanded.

clone_size j_call d_call v_call cdr3_length cdr3_nt cdr3_aa
few TRBJ1-5 . TRBV5-8 14 TGTGCCAGCAGCTTGGATGGTAGGAATCAGCCCCAGCATTTT CASSLDGRNQPQHF
. TRBJ2-5 TRBD2 TRBV11-2 12 TGTGCCAGCAGCTTGCGGGGGGAGACCCAGTACTTC CASSLRGETQYF
. TRBJ2-1 . TRBV6-5 15 TGTGCCAGCAGTTACTCCCGGCTAGCGAGCAATGAGCAGTTCTTC CASSYSRLASNEQFF
. TRBJ1-6 . TRBV28 15 TGTGCCAGCAGTGCCACACAGGGAGTAGAGTCAACCCTCCACTTT CASSATQGVESTLHF
. TRBJ1-1 . TRBV7-9 14 TGTGCCAGCAGCTTTCCCAGCGGGAACACTGAAGCTTTCTTT CASSFPSGNTEAFF
. TRBJ2-2 TRBD2 TRBV14 17 TGTGCCAGCTCAGGGACTAGCGGGTCTCAAAACACCGGGGAGCTGTTTTTT CASSGTSGSQNTGELFF
. TRBJ1-2 . TRBV5-1 16 TGCGCCAGCAGCTTGGCTGTGAGACAGCGCGTATATGGCTACACCTTC CASSLAVRQRVYGYTF
. TRBJ2-7 . TRBV6-6 11 TGTGCCAGCAGTTCGTCCCACGAGCAGTACTTC CASSSSHEQYF
. TRBJ2-3 . TRBV5-1 17 TGCGCCAGCAGCTTGGAGCCCGGGGAGACTAGCACAGATACGCAGTATTTT CASSLEPGETSTDTQYF
. TRBJ1-2 . TRBV7-6 14 TGTGCCAGCAGCCCAGGGGAACGGCAGGGGAGCTACACCTTC CASSPGERQGSYTF
. TRBJ2-7 TRBD1 TRBV6-5 14 TGTGCCAGTACCCGGGACAGGGGTTCCTACGAGCAGTACTTC CASTRDRGSYEQYF
. TRBJ1-3 . TRBV13 15 TGTGCCAGCAGCTTAGGGCAGAGCTCTGGAAACACCATATATTTT CASSLGQSSGNTIYF
. TRBJ1-2 TRBD1 TRBV4-2 18 TGTGCCAGCAGCCAAGTCCGGGACGTCGATACGGACAGGGATGGCTACACCTTC CASSQVRDVDTDRDGYTF
. TRBJ2-1 TRBD2 TRBV19 17 TGTGCCAGTAGTGGGCGCCTGGGTAGCGGGAGGATCGGTGAGCAGTTCTTC CASSGRLGSGRIGEQFF
. TRBJ1-3 . TRBV5-1 15 TGCGCCAGTGGGTCCGGGACACTCTCTGGAAACACCATATATTTT CASGSGTLSGNTIYF
once TRBJ2-7 . TRBV19 15 TGTGCCAGTAGTATAGATCCCGGCAGGTCCTACGAGCAGTACTTC CASSIDPGRSYEQYF
. TRBJ2-2 TRBD1 TRBV25-1 18 TGTGCCAGCAGTGAATCTCCCCGGGACAGGAGGAACACCGGGGAGCTGTTTTTT CASSESPRDRRNTGELFF
once TRBJ2-3 . TRBV5-1 13 TGCGCCAGCACCCATCCATGGGCAGATACGCAGTATTTT CASTHPWADTQYF
. TRBJ2-4 TRBD2 TRBV11-2 18 TGTGCCAGCAGCTTTCTTCTAGCGGGCCGGCTAGCCAAAAACATTCAGTACTTC CASSFLLAGRLAKNIQYF
. TRBJ2-5 . TRBV7-2 15 TGTGCCAGCCGAGACGAGGAGGGGGGCGGGGAGACCCAGTACTTC CASRDEEGGGETQYF
. TRBJ2-7 TRBD2 TRBV11-1 19 TGTGCCAGCAGCTTAGGGCAGGGGAACCCTAGCGGGAAAAGGGGCGAGCAGTACTTC CASSLGQGNPSGKRGEQYF
few TRBJ2-7 . TRBV19 12 TGTGCCACTCAGGACGACTCCTACGAGCAGTACTTC CATQDDSYEQYF
. TRBJ2-7 . TRBV11-1 14 TGTGCCAGCAGCTTATGGGAGGGGGCCTACGAGCAGTACTTC CASSLWEGAYEQYF
once TRBJ1-5 . TRBV16 15 TGTGCCAGCAGCCAAAGGGGTTATAGCAATCAGCCCCAGCATTTT CASSQRGYSNQPQHF
. TRBJ2-2 . TRBV29-1 12 TGCAGCGCTGAGGGACATAGGGGGGAGCTGTTTTTT CSAEGHRGELFF
. TRBJ2-2 . TRBV28 15 TGTGCCAGCAGTTTCGACAGTTCGAACACCGGGGAGCTGTTTTTT CASSFDSSNTGELFF
. TRBJ1-2 . TRBV27 15 TGTGCCAGCAGTCCATTGGGTCTGACTAACTATGGCTACACCTTC CASSPLGLTNYGYTF
. TRBJ2-5 TRBD2 TRBV28 16 TGTGCCAGCAGTTTACGGGGACTAGCGTTACAAGAGACCCAGTACTTC CASSLRGLALQETQYF
. TRBJ1-4 . TRBV28 13 TGTGCCAGCAGTTTTGGTAAAGGTGAAAAACTGTTTTTT CASSFGKGEKLFF
once TRBJ2-7 TRBD2 TRBV5-1 15 TGCGCCAGCAGCTTGAGGACTAGCGGTACCTACGAGCAGTACTTC CASSLRTSGTYEQYF
once TRBJ2-7 TRBD2 TRBV28 15 TGTGCCAGCAGCATACTAGCGGGAGGGCCGTACGAGCAGTACTTC CASSILAGGPYEQYF
. TRBJ2-5 TRBD1 TRBV18 16 TGTGCCAGCTCACCACGCGACAGGGATAGTCAAGAGACCCAGTACTTC CASSPRDRDSQETQYF
. TRBJ2-3 TRBD1 TRBV7-9 18 TGTGCCAGCAGCCGCACAACTAGACAGGGGTGGAGGACAGATACGCAGTATTTT CASSRTTRQGWRTDTQYF
. TRBJ2-5 . TRBV11-2 14 TGTGCCAGCAGCTTAATTCGGGGGCAAGAGACCCAGTACTTC CASSLIRGQETQYF
. TRBJ2-1 . TRBV9 16 TGTGCCAGCAGCGGAGATGGGGGCCCCTCCTACAATGAGCAGTTCTTC CASSGDGGPSYNEQFF
. TRBJ2-1 TRBD2 TRBV5-4 19 TGTGCCAGCAGCCTGAAGTTCTGGGCTAGCGGGGCCTCCAGCAATGAGCAGTTCTTC CASSLKFWASGASSNEQFF
once TRBJ2-7 . TRBV27 13 TGTGCCAGCAGTTTCCCCAGCTCCTACGAGCAGTACTTC CASSFPSSYEQYF
. TRBJ1-1 TRBD1 TRBV6-4 14 TGTGCCAGCAGGGTCAGGGGGCCGAGGGCTGAAGCTTTCTTT CASRVRGPRAEAFF
. TRBJ2-5 TRBD2 TRBV11-2 16 TGTGCCAGCACCCTAGGTAGCGGGAGGGCTTCAGAGACCCAGTACTTC CASTLGSGRASETQYF